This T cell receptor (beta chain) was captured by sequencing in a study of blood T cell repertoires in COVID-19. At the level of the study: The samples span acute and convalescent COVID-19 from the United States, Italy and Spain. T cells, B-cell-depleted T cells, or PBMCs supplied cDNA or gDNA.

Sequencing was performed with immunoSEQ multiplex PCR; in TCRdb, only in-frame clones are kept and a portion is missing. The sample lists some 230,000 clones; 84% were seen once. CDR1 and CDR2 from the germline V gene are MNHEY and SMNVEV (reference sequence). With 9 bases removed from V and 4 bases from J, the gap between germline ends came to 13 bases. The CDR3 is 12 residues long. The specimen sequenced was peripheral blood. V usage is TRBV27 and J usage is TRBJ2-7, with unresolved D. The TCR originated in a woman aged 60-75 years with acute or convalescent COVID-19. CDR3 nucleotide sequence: TGTGCCAGTGGTTCTCAGGCGTACGAGCAGTACTTC. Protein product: CASGSQAYEQYF.